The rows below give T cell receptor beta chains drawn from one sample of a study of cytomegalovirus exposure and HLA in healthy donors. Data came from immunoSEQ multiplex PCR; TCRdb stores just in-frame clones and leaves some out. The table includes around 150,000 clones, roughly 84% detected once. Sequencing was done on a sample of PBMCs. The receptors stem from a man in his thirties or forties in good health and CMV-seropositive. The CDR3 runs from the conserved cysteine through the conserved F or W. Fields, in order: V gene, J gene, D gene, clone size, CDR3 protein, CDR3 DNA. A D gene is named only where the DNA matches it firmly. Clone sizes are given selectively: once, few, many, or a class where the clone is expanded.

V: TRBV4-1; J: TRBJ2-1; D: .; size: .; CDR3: CASSPWAYYNEQFF; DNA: TGCGCCAGCAGCCCTTGGGCCTACTACAATGAGCAGTTCTTC
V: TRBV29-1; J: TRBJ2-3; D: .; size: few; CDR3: CSVAGNQGTNTQYF; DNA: TGCAGCGTTGCGGGTAACCAGGGCACAAATACGCAGTATTTT
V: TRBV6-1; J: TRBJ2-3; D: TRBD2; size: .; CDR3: CASRTSGSADTQYF; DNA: TGTGCCAGCAGGACTAGCGGGAGCGCAGATACGCAGTATTTT
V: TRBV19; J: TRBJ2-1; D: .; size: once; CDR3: CASTTGYSDNEQFF; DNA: TGTGCCAGTACCACAGGGTACTCGGACAATGAGCAGTTCTTC
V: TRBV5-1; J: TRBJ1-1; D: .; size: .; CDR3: CASSREGKTEAFF; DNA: TGCGCCAGCAGCCGGGAGGGAAAAACTGAAGCTTTCTTT
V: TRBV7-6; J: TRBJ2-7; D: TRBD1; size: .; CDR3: CASSPGGSYEQYF; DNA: TGTGCCAGCAGTCCAGGGGGCTCCTACGAGCAGTACTTC
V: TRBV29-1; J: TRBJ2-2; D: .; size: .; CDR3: CSVAGNTGELFF; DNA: TGCAGCGTTGCTGGCAACACCGGGGAGCTGTTTTTT
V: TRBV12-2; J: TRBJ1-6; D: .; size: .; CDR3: CASRLRGQGRNSPLHF; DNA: TGTGCAAGTCGCTTAAGGGGACAGGGACGTAATTCACCCCTCCACTTT
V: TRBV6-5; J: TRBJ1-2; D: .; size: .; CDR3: CASSYSPGVLPGYTF; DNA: TGTGCCAGCAGTTACTCGCCAGGGGTTCTTCCGGGCTACACCTTC
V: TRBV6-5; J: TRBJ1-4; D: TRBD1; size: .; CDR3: CATRGGPTNEKLFF; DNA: TGTGCCACCAGGGGGGGGCCAACTAATGAAAAACTGTTTTTT
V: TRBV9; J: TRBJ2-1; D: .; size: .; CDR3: CASSVGGQQTRHEQFF; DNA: TGTGCCAGCAGCGTAGGTGGCCAGCAGACTAGACATGAGCAGTTCTTC
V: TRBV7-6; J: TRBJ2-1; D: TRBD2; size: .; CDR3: CASSLGGTSGGYNEQFF; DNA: TGTGCCAGCAGCTTAGGGGGGACTAGCGGGGGATACAATGAGCAGTTCTTC
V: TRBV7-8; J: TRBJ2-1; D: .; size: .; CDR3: CASSLYYNEQFF; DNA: TGTGCCAGCAGCTTATACTACAATGAGCAGTTCTTC
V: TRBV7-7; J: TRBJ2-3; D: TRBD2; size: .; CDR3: CASSLGGVRGGYDTQYF; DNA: TGTGCCAGCAGCTTAGGAGGTGTGCGGGGGGGCTACGATACGCAGTATTTT
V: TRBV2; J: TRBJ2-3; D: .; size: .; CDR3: CASSGGRGPTDTQYF; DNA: TGTGCCAGCAGTGGAGGGCGGGGACCCACAGATACGCAGTATTTT
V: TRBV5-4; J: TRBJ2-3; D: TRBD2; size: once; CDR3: CASGLAGGADTQYF; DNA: TGTGCCAGCGGACTAGCGGGGGGTGCAGATACGCAGTATTTT
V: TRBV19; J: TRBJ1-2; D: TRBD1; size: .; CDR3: CASSPRQGSSHNYGYTF; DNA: TGTGCCAGTAGTCCCCGACAGGGCTCCTCTCATAACTATGGCTACACCTTC
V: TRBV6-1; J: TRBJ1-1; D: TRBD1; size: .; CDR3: CASSDNRGGTEAFF; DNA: TGTGCCAGCAGTGACAACAGGGGCGGCACTGAAGCTTTCTTT
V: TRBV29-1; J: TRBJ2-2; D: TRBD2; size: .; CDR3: CSVEDNLAGNTGELFF; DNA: TGCAGCGTTGAAGATAATCTAGCGGGCAACACCGGGGAGCTGTTTTTT
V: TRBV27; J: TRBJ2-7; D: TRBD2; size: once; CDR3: CASSLSGTRYEQYF; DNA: TGTGCCAGCAGTTTATCAGGGACTAGATACGAGCAGTACTTC
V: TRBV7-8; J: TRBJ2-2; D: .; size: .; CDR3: CASSLGVGGLTGELFF; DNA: TGTGCCAGCAGCTTAGGGGTCGGGGGGCTCACCGGGGAGCTGTTTTTT
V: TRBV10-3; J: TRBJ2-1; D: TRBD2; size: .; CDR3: CAITASGGRSSYNEQFF; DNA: TGTGCCATCACGGCTAGCGGGGGGAGAAGCTCCTACAATGAGCAGTTCTTC
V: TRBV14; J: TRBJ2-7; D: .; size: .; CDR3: CASSQAPNPYEQYF; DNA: TGTGCCAGCAGCCAAGCGCCTAACCCTTACGAGCAGTACTTC
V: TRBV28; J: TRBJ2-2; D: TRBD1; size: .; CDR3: CASTDRGSYLNTGELFF; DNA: TGTGCCAGCACCGACAGGGGCTCCTACTTGAACACCGGGGAGCTGTTTTTT
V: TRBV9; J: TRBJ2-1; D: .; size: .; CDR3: CASSVEGGEQFF; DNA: TGTGCCAGCAGCGTAGAAGGGGGAGAGCAGTTCTTC
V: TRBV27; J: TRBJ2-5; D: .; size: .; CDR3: CASSLARNQETQYF; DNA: TGTGCCAGCAGTTTAGCGCGGAACCAAGAGACCCAGTACTTC
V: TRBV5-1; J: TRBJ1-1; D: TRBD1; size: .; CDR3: CASSWDRGNTEAFF; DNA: TGCGCCAGCAGCTGGGACAGGGGGAACACTGAAGCTTTCTTT
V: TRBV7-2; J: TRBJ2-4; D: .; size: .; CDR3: CASSLPLRRGSDIQYF; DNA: TGTGCCAGCAGCTTACCCCTCCGAAGGGGGTCGGACATTCAGTACTTC
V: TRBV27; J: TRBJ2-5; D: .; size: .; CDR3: CASSSWTGRGEETQYF; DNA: TGTGCCAGCAGTTCCTGGACAGGACGCGGGGAAGAGACCCAGTACTTC
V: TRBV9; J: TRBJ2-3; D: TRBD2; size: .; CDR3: CASSVNGRAPGTDTQYF; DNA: TGTGCCAGCAGCGTCAACGGGAGGGCCCCCGGCACAGATACGCAGTATTTT
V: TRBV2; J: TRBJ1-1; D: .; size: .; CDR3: CASSYDKDTEAFF; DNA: TGTGCCAGCAGTTACGACAAGGACACTGAAGCTTTCTTT
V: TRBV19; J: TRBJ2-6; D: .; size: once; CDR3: CASSIGTASGANVLTF; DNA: TGTGCCAGTAGTATAGGCACTGCCTCTGGGGCCAACGTCCTGACTTTC
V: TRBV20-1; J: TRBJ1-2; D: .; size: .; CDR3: CREDTAYGYTF; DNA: TGCAGAGAGGACACAGCCTATGGCTACACCTTC
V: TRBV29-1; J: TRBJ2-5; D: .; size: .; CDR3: CSVARERYQETQYF; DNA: TGCAGCGTTGCCCGGGAAAGGTACCAAGAGACCCAGTACTTC
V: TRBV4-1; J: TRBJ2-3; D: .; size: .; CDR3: CASSRHRQGSTDTQYF; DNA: TGCGCCAGCAGCCGCCATCGGCAGGGAAGCACAGATACGCAGTATTTT
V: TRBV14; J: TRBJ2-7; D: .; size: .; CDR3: CASSADFGWLYEQYF; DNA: TGTGCCAGCAGCGCGGACTTCGGTTGGCTCTACGAGCAGTACTTC
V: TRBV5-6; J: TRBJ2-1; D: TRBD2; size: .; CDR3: CASSLEGLAGSLEQFF; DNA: TGTGCCAGCAGCTTGGAAGGGCTAGCGGGCTCCCTCGAGCAGTTCTTC
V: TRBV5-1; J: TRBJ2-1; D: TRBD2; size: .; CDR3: CASSLSGSFNEQFF; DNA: TGCGCCAGCAGCTTGAGCGGGAGCTTCAATGAGCAGTTCTTC
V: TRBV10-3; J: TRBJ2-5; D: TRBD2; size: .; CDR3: CAISRHTSGGEETQYF; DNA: TGTGCCATCAGTAGACATACTAGCGGGGGAGAGGAGACCCAGTACTTC
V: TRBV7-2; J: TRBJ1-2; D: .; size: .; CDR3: CASSLAQGRGYTF; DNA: TGTGCCAGCAGCTTGGCACAGGGACGTGGCTACACCTTC
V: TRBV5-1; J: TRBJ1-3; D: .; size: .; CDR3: CASSIRGSGNTIYF; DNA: TGCGCCAGCAGCATCAGGGGCTCTGGAAACACCATATATTTT
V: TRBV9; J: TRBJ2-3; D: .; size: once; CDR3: CASSAEGRGTSTDTQYF; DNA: TGTGCCAGCAGCGCTGAGGGGCGGGGGACAAGCACAGATACGCAGTATTTT
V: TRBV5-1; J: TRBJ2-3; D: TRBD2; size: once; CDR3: CASSLLAGSRNTQYF; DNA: TGCGCCAGCAGCCTACTAGCGGGATCCCGAAATACGCAGTATTTT
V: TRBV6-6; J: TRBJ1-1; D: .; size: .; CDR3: CASSSQERAFF; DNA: TGTGCCAGCAGTTCACAGGAACGAGCTTTCTTT
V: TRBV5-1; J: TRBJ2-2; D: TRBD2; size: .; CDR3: CASSQTGTSPGELFF; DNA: TGCGCCAGCAGCCAAACCGGGACTAGCCCCGGGGAGCTGTTTTTT
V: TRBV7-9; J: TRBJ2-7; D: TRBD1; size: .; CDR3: CASSLGTLTGISSYEQYF; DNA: TGTGCCAGCAGCTTAGGCACTTTGACAGGGATAAGCTCCTACGAGCAGTACTTC
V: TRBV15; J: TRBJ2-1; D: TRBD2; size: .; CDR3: CATSREAGGIYNEQFF; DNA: TGTGCCACCAGCAGAGAGGCGGGAGGGATCTACAATGAGCAGTTCTTC
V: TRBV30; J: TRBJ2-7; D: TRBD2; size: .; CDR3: CAWRGLGYEQYF; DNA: TGTGCCTGGAGGGGACTAGGCTACGAGCAGTACTTC
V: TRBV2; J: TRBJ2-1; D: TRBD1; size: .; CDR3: CASRRTGVYNEQFF; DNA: TGTGCCAGCAGAAGGACAGGGGTATACAATGAGCAGTTCTTC
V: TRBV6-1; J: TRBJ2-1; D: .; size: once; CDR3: CASSALGGGPSRGNEQFF; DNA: TGTGCCAGCAGTGCCTTGGGGGGTGGGCCGAGCAGGGGGAATGAGCAGTTCTTC
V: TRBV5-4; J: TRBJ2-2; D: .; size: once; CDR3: CASRGTVNTGELFF; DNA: TGTGCCAGCAGGGGTACAGTGAACACCGGGGAGCTGTTTTTT
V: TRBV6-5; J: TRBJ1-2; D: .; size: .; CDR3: CASSYGVREDYGYTF; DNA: TGTGCCAGCAGTTACGGGGTCAGGGAGGACTATGGCTACACCTTC
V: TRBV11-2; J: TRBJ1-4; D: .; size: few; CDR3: CASSTSSRGTNEKLFF; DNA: TGTGCCAGCAGCACCTCGAGTAGGGGAACTAATGAAAAACTGTTTTTT
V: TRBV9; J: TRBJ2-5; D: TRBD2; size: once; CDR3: CASSPRGAGEGQTQYF; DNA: TGTGCCAGCAGCCCCCGCGGGGCGGGAGAGGGGCAGACCCAGTACTTC